This T cell receptor beta chain was recorded in a study of T cell responses to AZD1222 COVID-19 vaccine. General study findings and limits: Spike-wide vaccine-associated CD4 TCRs dominated at 160-218 and 743-854. Seropositive AZD1222 recipients at baseline numbered only five or six.

Germline CDR1 LNHDA, CDR2 SQIVND (reference sequence). V lost 7 bases and J lost 0, with 13 bases in between. CDR3 length: 15 amino acids. The method was immunoSEQ multiplex PCR; TCRdb's version includes in-frame clones alone and lacks a portion of them. Altogether about 85,000 clones are present, about 90% being singletons, with the ten largest covering roughly 16%. Comments on this clone: Its specificity is not known.

The material was peripheral blood, obtained on day 0 of AZD1222 vaccination. The sequence was collected from an adult in good health. The chain joins TRBV19 to TRBJ1-5, with D unclear. The CDR3: CASTLNPYSNQPQHF. CDR3 nucleotide sequence: TGTGCCAGTACCCTAAACCCTTATAGCAATCAGCCCCAGCATTTT.